The following is a T cell receptor beta chain sequence with its context. The antigen it binds to is not known. Per-nucleotide qualities are absent, and no much larger clonotype sits a single base away. The sample's time point label, decoded: about four weeks on oral tofacitinib. The sample's treatment or condition label is to be understood as: oral pan-JAK inhibitor, 5-10 mg twice daily. Peripheral blood and lesional scalp punch biopsies were obtained from patients with alopecia areata. PBMCs were isolated by density centrifugation and stained for CD3, CD4 and CD8, after which CD4+ and CD8+ T cells were sorted on a FACSAria. Receptors were amplified or captured by the immunoSEQ multiplex PCR assay. RNA was extracted from all samples and reverse transcribed into cDNA, which served as template for TCR sequencing. SuperScript III was used to make first-strand cDNA, primed with a 2:1 mix of oligo-dT and random hexamers. Amplification bias was assessed with a synthetic immune receptor repertoire, and residual bias was removed computationally. Regarding the original processing steps: Raw reads were preprocessed to remove errors, and CDR3 was defined by IMGT conventions from the conserved cysteine to phenylalanine. Clonality was calculated as 1 minus Shannon entropy normalized by log2 of the number of productive unique TCRs. Scalp TCRbeta sequences were cross-referenced with sorted blood CD4 and CD8 repertoires so that the CD4 or CD8 identity of scalp clones could be inferred. Sourced from immuneACCESS, this table was stored by TCRdb with only in-frame sequences that have V and J called. A share of the clones is absent; for the studies checked, an unresolved V gene accounts for under half, and the remainder has no known explanation. Clonal size and the V and J genes are those of that table, whereas D and trimming came from the DNA. This sample is represented by over 150,000 clones; about three fifths of them were singletons. The ten largest clones take up over 0.55% of the sample.

The source of the sample is a study of CD8+ T cells in alopecia areata listed by TCRdb under 2018. Describing the broader study: The treated patients, all with moderate-to-severe alopecia areata, were enrolled in an open-label pilot trial of oral tofacitinib given at 5 to 10 mg twice daily. Patients stayed on tofacitinib for 6 to 18 months and then had 6 months of follow-up off drug so that delayed response and recurrence could be assessed. For the treated patients, the SALT score, which quantifies what percentage of scalp surface area is affected, served as the measure of disease severity. High-throughput TCRbeta sequencing was used to examine T cell clonal expansion in alopecia areata in both the C3H/HeJ mouse model and human patients. In humans, TCRbeta sequencing was performed on scalp tissue and on sorted CD4+ and CD8+ peripheral blood T cells from healthy controls and from patients with patchy or totalis/universalis alopecia areata. Tofacitinib-treated patients had biopsies at baseline and at 4 and 24 weeks of treatment, with a later scalp biopsy in several patients. Scalp clonality was compared across normal scalp (n=4), patchy alopecia areata scalp (n=8), and alopecia totalis/universalis scalp (n=8). RNA was extracted with the PAXgene miRNA kit for fixed scalp, the miRNeasy kit for PBMCs, and the RNeasy kit for mouse skin. immunoSEQ multiplex PCR using 35 Vbeta forward primers and 13 Jbeta reverse primers was used to amplify TCRbeta CDR3 regions.

Paper-wide results and their limitations: With tofacitinib, both scalp clonality and the number of expanded CD8+ clones among the top 100 scalp clones went down significantly. Higher clonality and more expanded CD8+ clones were observed in lesional scalp than in normal scalp, particularly in alopecia totalis/universalis, a finding suggestive of antigenic drive. Because the treated cohort was small and included a single nonresponder, larger studies are needed to assess links between baseline CD8+ expansion and response. Shared TCR sequences between patients were less evident than in mice, which may be partly attributable to HLA diversity in the patient population. Unlike mouse skin, where gammadelta T cells dominate, normal human skin contains resident alphabeta T cells that get sequenced too, which complicates analysis of the scalp TCR repertoire. During tofacitinib treatment, many expanded lesional clones stuck around in both scalp and blood, and this persistence may partly explain why relapse happens after treatment is stopped.

The CDR3 goes from the cysteine to the phenylalanine over 13 residues. Here the CDR3 DNA is all that survives: 39 bases in frame from base 1. CDR1 and CDR2, looked up from the germline V gene, are MNHNS and SASEGT. Trimming accounts for 10 bases at V and 3 bases at J, while the number of junction bases matched to no gene is 6. Recombination connected TRBV6-1 to TRBJ2-7, with 10 middle bases fitting TRBD1. Material: CD4+ T cells sorted from blood, obtained at week 4, from a patient treated with tofacitinib. This sequence was found in a human donor with alopecia areata. The CDR3 reads CATRQGALYEQYF. The DNA reads as follows: TGTGCCACGCGACAGGGGGCACTCTACGAGCAGTACTTC.